The rows below give T cell receptor beta chains drawn from one sample of a study of blood T cell repertoires in COVID-19. The data were produced by immunoSEQ multiplex PCR, yet TCRdb's version contains in-frame clones alone and is incomplete. The profile shows about 83,000 clones, about four fifths of them singletons. Sample: peripheral blood. The receptors shown here come from a woman of 80 years or more with acute or convalescent COVID-19. CDR3s leave out the opening cysteine and the closing phenylalanine or tryptophan. Clone size appears in some rows only: once, few, many, or a class for an expanded clone.

.	14	TRBV3-1/TRBV3-2	TRBJ1-3	ASSQDRGFGRDTIY
.	11	TRBV14	TRBJ2-5	ASSQDGTGTQY
.	9	TRBV5-4	TRBJ2-7	ASSSNYEQY
.	12	TRBV6-6	TRBJ1-2	ASSYSTGFGGYT
.	12	TRBV5-1	TRBJ1-1	ASSLPGGASEAF
.	13	TRBV6-5	TRBJ2-7	ASSYSRDRLYEQY
.	15	TRBV3-1/TRBV3-2	TRBJ2-1	ASSQDLVAGARGEQF
.	12	TRBV10-2	TRBJ1-5	ASNEDSANQPQH
.	13	TRBV6-5	TRBJ1-2	ASRPGQGPNYGYT
.	13	TRBV27	TRBJ2-2	ASSLTGVATGELF
.	14	TRBV5-6	TRBJ2-5	ASSLARDRGRETQY
.	13	TRBV3-1/TRBV3-2	TRBJ1-1	ASSQGQGPNTEAF
.	16	TRBV9	TRBJ2-2	ASSVQGPSGGRGGELF
few	12	TRBV10-3	TRBJ2-2	AISGGRDTGELF
.	12	TRBV7-9	TRBJ2-3	ASSPTSGGNTQY
.	12	TRBV18	TRBJ2-3	ASSPRDTTDTQY
.	11	TRBV12-5	TRBJ2-7	ASAWGGSYEQY
.	11	TRBV14	TRBJ1-2	ASSQGQIYGYT
few	14	TRBV7-6	TRBJ1-3	ASSLDQGGSGNTIY
once	11	TRBV5-4	TRBJ2-5	AIRGAPQETQY
.	16	TRBV18	TRBJ1-2	ASSPILLSYRDRDGYT
.	9	TRBV20-1	TRBJ2-3	SAAMTDTQY
.	12	TRBV6-5	TRBJ1-3	ASSSLGGLDTIY
once	10	TRBV7-2	TRBJ1-6	ASSETGSPLH
.	12	TRBV7-9	TRBJ2-5	ASSPMGGMETQY
.	12	TRBV11-2	TRBJ1-3	ASSLEWAGNTIY
.	13	TRBV2	TRBJ1-5	ASSVGTVNNQPQH
.	14	TRBV21-1	TRBJ2-7	ASSKVRRGGQPEPY
.	16	TRBV6-1	TRBJ1-4	ASSENPGQGSSNEKLF
.	13	TRBV7-2	TRBJ2-7	ASSLEGASSYEQY
.	12	TRBV4-3	TRBJ1-2	ASSQADREYGYT
once	9	TRBV3-1/TRBV3-2	TRBJ2-7	ASSNTYEQY
.	11	TRBV9	TRBJ2-5	ASSASMAETQY
.	14	TRBV3-1/TRBV3-2	TRBJ2-1	ASRSTSQSSYNEQF
.	13	TRBV30	TRBJ1-1	ASGVLAGGDTEAF
.	11	TRBV4-1	TRBJ1-1	ASSRNSNTEAF
.	12	TRBV28	TRBJ2-5	ASKRGAYQETQY
.	14	TRBV7-6	TRBJ2-1	ASSSDPGTNRDEQF
.	13	TRBV21-1	TRBJ2-1	ASSTCGGRYNEQF
.	10	TRBV5-4	TRBJ2-5	ASSRAQETQY
few	13	TRBV6-5	TRBJ1-2	ASRGPTGDDYGYT
.	12	TRBV3-1/TRBV3-2	TRBJ2-5	ASSFPGQQETQY
.	13	TRBV2	TRBJ2-5	ASRRGTGVQETQY
.	14	TRBV30	TRBJ1-6	AWSEGGPGYNSPLH
.	13	TRBV11-3	TRBJ2-5	ASSLRLAGGETQY
.	10	TRBV6-1	TRBJ2-5	ASSELGVTQY
.	12	TRBV11-3	TRBJ2-3	ASSLDLGGRSQY
.	15	TRBV7-3	TRBJ1-1	ASSGHREESMNTEAF